Listed below are T cell receptor beta chains from one sample, sequenced in a study of blood T cell repertoires in COVID-19. The method was immunoSEQ multiplex PCR; TCRdb's version includes in-frame clones alone and lacks a portion of them. This table has about 210,000 clones, around 88% appearing once. The sequenced sample was PBMCs or T cells enriched from blood (not recorded which). Receptor source: a woman in her thirties who had been exposed to COVID-19. Each CDR3 is given with its conserved first and last residue. The D gene is left open where the match is weak. Size is stated for part of the rows, as once, few or many counts, or as a class when the clone is expanded.

J gene | clone size | D gene | V gene | CDR3 protein | CDR3 DNA
TRBJ2-2 | - | - | TRBV30 | CAWSSTGLTGELFF | TGTGCCTGGAGTTCCACAGGGTTAACCGGGGAGCTGTTTTTT
TRBJ2-3 | - | TRBD2 | TRBV5-1 | CASSARTSGGGADTQYF | TGCGCCAGCAGCGCACGGACTAGCGGGGGCGGAGCGGATACGCAGTATTTT
TRBJ1-4 | - | - | TRBV3-1/TRBV3-2 | CASSYSGPNEKLFF | TGTGCCAGCAGCTACAGCGGACCTAATGAAAAACTGTTTTTT
TRBJ2-1 | - | TRBD2 | TRBV4-1 | CASSQDTAGGRSYNEQFF | TGCGCCAGCAGCCAAGATACGGCGGGGGGCCGCTCCTACAATGAGCAGTTCTTC
TRBJ1-2 | - | - | TRBV18 | CASSPPWQNYGYTF | TGTGCCAGCTCACCACCGTGGCAGAACTATGGCTACACCTTC
TRBJ1-1 | - | TRBD1 | TRBV6-5 | CASTWDRGGLTEAFF | TGTGCCAGCACCTGGGACAGGGGGGGTTTGACTGAAGCTTTCTTT
TRBJ1-1 | - | TRBD1 | TRBV3-1/TRBV3-2 | CASSQVPGQGGTEAFF | TGTGCCAGCAGCCAAGTGCCCGGACAGGGCGGCACTGAAGCTTTCTTT
TRBJ2-3 | - | - | TRBV11-2 | CASSPQGPATDTQYF | TGTGCCAGCAGCCCCCAGGGGCCAGCAACAGATACGCAGTATTTT
TRBJ1-4 | - | - | TRBV19 | CASSYSKTGGEKLFF | TGTGCCAGTAGCTATAGCAAAACCGGCGGCGAAAAACTGTTTTTT
TRBJ1-6 | - | TRBD1 | TRBV6-1 | CASSGRDREKPNAYSPLHF | TGTGCCAGCAGTGGCCGGGACAGGGAGAAACCAAACGCATATTCACCCCTCCACTTT
TRBJ1-5 | once | - | TRBV2 | CASSEEAAANSNQPQHF | TGTGCCAGCAGTGAAGAGGCGGCAGCGAATAGCAATCAGCCCCAGCATTTT
TRBJ2-7 | - | - | TRBV28 | CASGVHEQYF | TGTGCCAGCGGAGTCCACGAGCAGTACTTC
TRBJ1-2 | - | - | TRBV30 | CAWSSQANYGYTF | TGTGCCTGGAGTTCGCAGGCTAACTATGGCTACACCTTC
TRBJ1-1 | - | - | TRBV12-5 | CASGQGYTEAFF | TGTGCTAGTGGGCAGGGTTACACTGAAGCTTTCTTT
TRBJ1-2 | - | TRBD1 | TRBV5-1 | CASSSTGGGGYTF | TGCGCCAGCAGCTCTACAGGGGGCGGCGGCTACACCTTC
TRBJ1-5 | - | - | TRBV21-1 | CASSKERGRSQPQHF | TGTGCCAGCAGCAAAGAGAGGGGGCGCAGTCAGCCCCAGCATTTT
TRBJ2-1 | - | - | TRBV9 | CASSVDGSEQFF | TGTGCCAGCAGCGTAGACGGGAGTGAGCAGTTCTTC
TRBJ2-1 | - | - | TRBV30 | CAWSASGYEQFF | TGTGCCTGGAGTGCCTCGGGGTACGAGCAGTTCTTC
TRBJ1-2 | - | - | TRBV12-3/TRBV12-4 | CASSKTRSYGYTF | TGTGCCAGCAGTAAAACCAGGTCCTATGGCTACACCTTC
TRBJ2-2 | few | - | TRBV5-1 | CASSFLGSSTGELFF | TGCGCCAGCAGCTTTCTCGGGAGCTCCACCGGGGAGCTGTTTTTT
TRBJ1-1 | - | TRBD1 | TRBV3-1/TRBV3-2 | CASSQGHGTGNTEAFF | TGTGCCAGCAGCCAAGGTCACGGGACAGGGAACACTGAAGCTTTCTTT
TRBJ1-2 | - | TRBD1 | TRBV6-1 | CASSDATGVYTF | TGTGCCAGCAGTGACGCGACAGGGGTTTACACCTTC
TRBJ2-3 | - | - | TRBV29-1 | CSVELPGRTDTQYF | TGCAGCGTTGAATTGCCGGGGAGGACAGATACGCAGTATTTT
TRBJ1-5 | once | - | TRBV24-1 | CATSDLQSGQPQHF | TGTGCCACCAGTGATTTGCAATCGGGGCAGCCCCAGCATTTT
TRBJ2-1 | once | - | TRBV10-2 | CASSESEGGPYNEQFF | TGCGCCAGCAGTGAGTCTGAGGGGGGGCCGTACAATGAGCAGTTCTTC
TRBJ2-7 | - | TRBD1 | TRBV3-1/TRBV3-2 | CASSQDRGPYEQYF | TGTGCCAGCAGCCAAGACAGGGGGCCCTACGAGCAGTACTTC
TRBJ1-3 | once | - | TRBV9 | CASSVGQISGNTIYF | TGTGCCAGCAGCGTAGGACAGATCTCTGGAAACACCATATATTTT
TRBJ2-2 | - | - | TRBV14 | CASSQESGPYTGELFF | TGTGCCAGCAGCCAAGAATCAGGGCCGTACACCGGGGAGCTGTTTTTT
TRBJ2-2 | once | - | TRBV10-3 | CAIRRGQNTGELFF | TGTGCCATCAGGAGGGGACAGAACACCGGGGAGCTGTTTTTT
TRBJ1-2 | few | TRBD1 | TRBV27 | CASSIRRGLGGYTF | TGTGCCAGCAGTATTCGCAGGGGGCTAGGGGGCTACACCTTC
TRBJ2-3 | - | TRBD1 | TRBV6-5 | CASGRGPGDTQYF | TGTGCCAGCGGAAGGGGGCCTGGAGATACGCAGTATTTT
TRBJ1-2 | - | - | TRBV7-9 | CASSLDEYGYTF | TGTGCCAGCAGCTTAGACGAGTATGGCTACACCTTC
TRBJ2-7 | - | TRBD1 | TRBV5-4 | CASSLRQGRGYEQYF | TGTGCCAGCAGCCTCCGACAGGGAAGGGGCTACGAGCAGTACTTC
TRBJ1-2 | - | - | TRBV6-5 | CASSPTLGAHYGYTF | TGTGCCAGCAGCCCCACGCTGGGGGCGCATTATGGCTACACCTTC
TRBJ1-1 | - | TRBD1 | TRBV12-3/TRBV12-4 | CASRDRGNTEAFF | TGTGCCAGCAGAGACAGGGGTAACACTGAAGCTTTCTTT
TRBJ1-1 | once | - | TRBV7-8 | CASSNGLVGLYTEDYEAFF | TGTGCCAGCAGCAACGGCTTGGTGGGATTATATACCGAAGACTATGAAGCTTTCTTT
TRBJ2-4 | - | TRBD2 | TRBV2 | CASSEAGLAGNIQYF | TGTGCCAGCAGTGAAGCCGGGCTAGCGGGAAACATTCAGTACTTC
TRBJ2-7 | - | - | TRBV27 | CASSLRGEFYEQYF | TGTGCCAGCAGTTTAAGGGGCGAATTCTACGAGCAGTACTTC
TRBJ2-1 | - | TRBD1 | TRBV7-3 | CASSLTGTGWYNEQFF | TGTGCCAGCAGCTTAACGGGGACAGGGTGGTACAATGAGCAGTTCTTC
TRBJ1-2 | - | TRBD1 | TRBV24-1 | CATSDRVTGTGGRYGYTF | TGTGCCACCAGTGATAGAGTCACCGGGACAGGGGGCCGGTATGGCTACACCTTC
TRBJ2-1 | few | TRBD2 | TRBV30 | CAWSVLGGAHNEQFF | TGTGCCTGGAGTGTACTCGGGGGGGCCCACAATGAGCAGTTCTTC
TRBJ2-3 | - | - | TRBV28 | CASSLYPGSGSTDTQYF | TGTGCCAGCAGTTTATACCCCGGGAGCGGCAGCACAGATACGCAGTATTTT
TRBJ2-7 | - | TRBD2 | TRBV27 | CASSFSGIYEQYF | TGTGCCAGCAGTTTTAGCGGGATCTACGAGCAGTACTTC
TRBJ2-7 | - | - | TRBV4-1 | CASSQTTGKTYEQYF | TGCGCCAGCAGCCAAACTACAGGGAAGACCTACGAGCAGTACTTC
TRBJ2-7 | - | - | TRBV30 | CAWRRPGWLSYEQYF | TGTGCCTGGAGGAGGCCGGGGTGGTTAAGCTACGAGCAGTACTTC
TRBJ2-1 | - | - | TRBV5-1 | CASSLAGRVPYNEQFF | TGCGCCAGCAGCTTGGCCGGGCGGGTACCCTACAATGAGCAGTTCTTC
TRBJ2-2 | - | - | TRBV11-3 | CASSFGGGRRDTGELFF | TGTGCCAGCAGCTTCGGTGGGGGGAGGAGGGACACCGGGGAGCTGTTTTTT
TRBJ1-2 | - | - | TRBV3-1/TRBV3-2 | CASSQEGGDYGYTF | TGTGCCAGCAGCCAAGAAGGGGGTGACTATGGCTACACCTTC
TRBJ2-5 | medium-sized | TRBD2 | TRBV19 | CASSPGGLAGQETQYF | TGTGCCAGTAGTCCGGGCGGACTAGCGGGGCAAGAGACCCAGTACTTC
TRBJ1-2 | - | - | TRBV27 | CASSSSDRLYGYTF | TGTGCCAGCAGTTCGTCCGACAGGCTCTATGGCTACACCTTC
TRBJ2-1 | - | TRBD1 | TRBV6-5 | CASSVNRGHNEQFF | TGTGCCAGCAGCGTTAACAGGGGGCACAATGAGCAGTTCTTC
TRBJ2-7 | - | - | TRBV5-5 | CASSSYYEQYF | TGTGCCAGCAGCTCCTACTACGAGCAGTACTTC
TRBJ2-1 | - | - | TRBV5-6 | CASSLRGVEQFF | TGTGCCAGCAGCCTCCGCGGGGTTGAGCAGTTCTTC
TRBJ2-1 | - | - | TRBV19 | CASSYRDTTYNEQFF | TGTGCCAGTAGTTACCGGGACACGACCTACAATGAGCAGTTCTTC